Sequencing of this T cell receptor beta chain was carried out in a study of blood T cell repertoires in COVID-19. Seattle enrolled patients during active infection and tracked them longitudinally. Deletions cut 4 bases from V and 0 bases from J, with 9 bases between. Per germline, CDR1 SEHNR and CDR2 FQNEAQ (reference sequence). This CDR3 is 14 amino acids long. How the authors handled the data: Amplifying reference gene primers gave estimates of nucleated cell counts. Produced via immunoSEQ multiplex PCR; TCRdb's table is partial and in-frame only. V, J and clone size are taken as reported in that table, and D and trimming were inferred from the DNA itself. The sample has 250,000 to 350,000 clones, 84% seen once.

The sequenced sample consisted of peripheral blood. The origin of this receptor is a person aged 70 to 85 with COVID-19, enrolled during active disease. The rearrangement links TRBV7-9 to TRBJ1-1, with D possibly being TRBD1 (6 bases). The CDR3 bases are TGTGCCAGCAGCTCGAGACAGGTGAACACTGAAGCTTTCTTT. It is translated as CASSSRQVNTEAFF.